Sequencing of this TCR beta chain was carried out in a study of cytomegalovirus exposure and HLA in healthy donors. Study background: A previous analysis identified 90 million to 140 million unique TCR beta sequences derived from about 180 million T cells.

Germline V CDR1 and CDR2: LNHDA, SQIVND (reference sequence). Trimming at V came to 5 bases and at J to 2 bases, leaving 10 bases not matched to a gene. The length of the CDR3 is 16 residues. The PCR was carried out with 60 Vbeta primers and 13 Jbeta primers. Measured with immunoSEQ multiplex PCR; TCRdb has only the in-frame clones, and not every one. The data show about 110,000 clones, around 75% seen once. The clonotype comes from a man aged 35 to 55 in good health and CMV-seronegative. The specimen sequenced was PBMCs. This chain connects TRBV19 to TRBJ2-7, with 9 bases aligning to TRBD1. The CDR3 reads CASSRLGDRDPYEQYF. The DNA of the CDR3 is TGTGCCAGTAGTCGCCTTGGGGACAGGGACCCCTACGAGCAGTACTTC.